These T cell receptor beta chains were read from a single sample in a study of beta chain features in type 1 diabetes. Generated by immunoSEQ multiplex PCR, the TCRdb table keeps only in-frame clones and is missing some. This sample has fewer than 650,000 clones, with around 15% found just once. The material sequenced was naive CD4+ T cells from blood. These receptors came from a man younger than 30 in good health. Both conserved end residues are part of each CDR3. Each record gives: J gene, clone size, V gene, D gene, CDR3 protein, CDR3 DNA. D genes are given only for firm matches. The size field is filled for only some rows; it gives once, few, many or a size class.

J: TRBJ2-7; size: few; V: TRBV15; D: TRBD1; CDR3: CATNLRDRSSYEQYF; DNA: TGTGCCACCAACCTACGGGACAGATCTTCCTACGAGCAGTACTTC
J: TRBJ2-7; size: .; V: TRBV2; D: TRBD1; CDR3: CASRNRGRGEQYF; DNA: TGTGCCAGCAGAAACAGGGGGCGGGGAGAGCAGTACTTC
J: TRBJ1-5; size: few; V: TRBV11-1; D: .; CDR3: CASSLDSGRNQPQHF; DNA: TGTGCCAGCAGCTTAGATTCGGGGAGGAATCAGCCCCAGCATTTT
J: TRBJ1-5; size: few; V: TRBV27; D: TRBD1; CDR3: CASSATGVQPQHF; DNA: TGTGCCAGCAGCGCCACAGGGGTTCAGCCCCAGCATTTT
J: TRBJ2-2; size: few; V: TRBV25-1; D: .; CDR3: CASSGSLGQTGELFF; DNA: TGTGCCAGCAGTGGATCCCTGGGCCAGACCGGGGAGCTGTTTTTT
J: TRBJ2-3; size: .; V: TRBV5-1; D: .; CDR3: CASREFSTDTQYF; DNA: TGCGCCAGCCGGGAGTTTAGCACAGATACGCAGTATTTT
J: TRBJ1-2; size: .; V: TRBV4-3; D: TRBD1; CDR3: CASSQAPPGQGAIYGYTF; DNA: TGCGCCAGCAGCCAAGCCCCTCCGGGACAGGGGGCAATCTATGGCTACACCTTC
J: TRBJ2-1; size: .; V: TRBV5-1; D: .; CDR3: CASSLLTGGMNEQFF; DNA: TGCGCCAGCAGCTTGTTAACTGGCGGAATGAATGAGCAGTTCTTC
J: TRBJ2-3; size: .; V: TRBV2; D: TRBD2; CDR3: CASSRTSGRTDTQYF; DNA: TGTGCCAGCAGCAGGACTAGCGGGCGCACAGATACGCAGTATTTT
J: TRBJ2-7; size: .; V: TRBV6-1; D: TRBD2; CDR3: CASSEAGRVVGYEQYF; DNA: TGTGCCAGCAGTGAAGCTGGGAGGGTGGTAGGATACGAGCAGTACTTC
J: TRBJ2-1; size: few; V: TRBV4-2; D: TRBD2; CDR3: CASSQVPAGGNNEQFF; DNA: TGTGCCAGCAGCCAAGTCCCGGCGGGGGGGAACAATGAGCAGTTCTTC
J: TRBJ2-3; size: .; V: TRBV28; D: .; CDR3: CASSGGSTDTQYF; DNA: TGTGCCAGCAGTGGGGGGAGCACAGATACGCAGTATTTT
J: TRBJ2-7; size: .; V: TRBV7-2; D: .; CDR3: CASSLSVYEQYF; DNA: TGTGCCAGCAGCTTAAGTGTTTACGAGCAGTACTTC
J: TRBJ1-2; size: few; V: TRBV9; D: .; CDR3: CASSAVREGWGNYGYTF; DNA: TGTGCCAGCAGCGCGGTTAGGGAAGGGTGGGGTAACTATGGCTACACCTTC
J: TRBJ1-1; size: few; V: TRBV28; D: .; CDR3: CASSTPGRRDEAFF; DNA: TGTGCCAGCAGTACGCCGGGACGAAGAGATGAAGCTTTCTTT
J: TRBJ2-1; size: few; V: TRBV7-3; D: TRBD2; CDR3: CASSLTGGRVTHNEQFF; DNA: TGTGCCAGCAGCTTAACAGGCGGGAGGGTTACCCACAATGAGCAGTTCTTC
J: TRBJ1-1; size: few; V: TRBV18; D: TRBD1; CDR3: CASSPGTGDTEAFF; DNA: TGTGCCAGCTCACCGGGGACAGGGGACACTGAAGCTTTCTTT
J: TRBJ1-5; size: .; V: TRBV7-2; D: .; CDR3: CASSSSGTETLPQHF; DNA: TGTGCCAGCAGCTCCAGCGGCACAGAAACTCTGCCCCAGCATTTT
J: TRBJ2-3; size: .; V: TRBV7-2; D: TRBD2; CDR3: CASSLVGTSGTRDTQYF; DNA: TGTGCCAGCAGCTTAGTTGGGACTAGCGGCACAAGGGATACGCAGTATTTT
J: TRBJ1-2; size: .; V: TRBV20-1; D: .; CDR3: CSANGAPLYTF; DNA: TGCAGTGCTAATGGAGCCCCTCTCTACACCTTC
J: TRBJ1-2; size: .; V: TRBV4-2; D: TRBD1; CDR3: CASSQTGDYGYTF; DNA: TGTGCCAGCAGCCAAACAGGGGACTATGGCTACACCTTC
J: TRBJ2-3; size: .; V: TRBV21-1; D: .; CDR3: CASSLRAGRVTDTQYF; DNA: TGTGCCAGCAGCCTGCGGGCAGGGAGGGTCACAGATACGCAGTATTTT
J: TRBJ2-6; size: .; V: TRBV27; D: TRBD1; CDR3: CASRSVGQTYSGANVLTF; DNA: TGTGCCAGCCGAAGCGTGGGACAGACATACTCTGGGGCCAACGTCCTGACTTTC
J: TRBJ2-1; size: .; V: TRBV7-9; D: .; CDR3: CASSLAPRATYNEQFF; DNA: TGTGCCAGCAGCTTAGCGCCTCGCGCTACCTACAATGAGCAGTTCTTC
J: TRBJ2-2; size: .; V: TRBV7-9; D: TRBD1; CDR3: CASSWTGTGELFF; DNA: TGTGCCAGCAGCTGGACAGGGACCGGGGAGCTGTTTTTT
J: TRBJ1-5; size: .; V: TRBV9; D: TRBD1; CDR3: CASSATGGGGNQPQHF; DNA: TGTGCCAGCAGCGCCACAGGGGGCGGTGGCAATCAGCCCCAGCATTTT
J: TRBJ2-5; size: .; V: TRBV5-1; D: TRBD1; CDR3: CASSPTGYETQYF; DNA: TGCGCCAGCAGCCCGACAGGGTACGAGACCCAGTACTTC
J: TRBJ1-1; size: .; V: TRBV6-5; D: .; CDR3: CASSLKVRNTEAFF; DNA: TGTGCCAGCAGTTTGAAGGTGCGGAACACTGAAGCTTTCTTT
J: TRBJ1-6; size: .; V: TRBV5-4; D: .; CDR3: CASSLAASPLHF; DNA: TGTGCCAGCAGCTTGGCGGCGTCACCCCTCCACTTT
J: TRBJ2-5; size: .; V: TRBV2; D: .; CDR3: CASSGYGFAGQETQYF; DNA: TGTGCCAGCAGTGGATACGGGTTTGCGGGCCAAGAGACCCAGTACTTC
J: TRBJ1-2; size: few; V: TRBV6-6; D: .; CDR3: CASRLLGIGYTF; DNA: TGTGCCAGCAGACTCCTGGGGATAGGCTACACCTTC
J: TRBJ2-7; size: .; V: TRBV9; D: .; CDR3: CASSPGRLSSYEQYF; DNA: TGTGCCAGCAGCCCGGGACGGTTGAGCTCCTACGAGCAGTACTTC
J: TRBJ2-1; size: few; V: TRBV7-9; D: TRBD1; CDR3: CASSRTGRNEQFF; DNA: TGTGCCAGCAGCCGGACAGGGCGGAATGAGCAGTTCTTC
J: TRBJ2-5; size: .; V: TRBV28; D: .; CDR3: CASSIGHQETQYF; DNA: TGTGCCAGCAGTATAGGACACCAAGAGACCCAGTACTTC